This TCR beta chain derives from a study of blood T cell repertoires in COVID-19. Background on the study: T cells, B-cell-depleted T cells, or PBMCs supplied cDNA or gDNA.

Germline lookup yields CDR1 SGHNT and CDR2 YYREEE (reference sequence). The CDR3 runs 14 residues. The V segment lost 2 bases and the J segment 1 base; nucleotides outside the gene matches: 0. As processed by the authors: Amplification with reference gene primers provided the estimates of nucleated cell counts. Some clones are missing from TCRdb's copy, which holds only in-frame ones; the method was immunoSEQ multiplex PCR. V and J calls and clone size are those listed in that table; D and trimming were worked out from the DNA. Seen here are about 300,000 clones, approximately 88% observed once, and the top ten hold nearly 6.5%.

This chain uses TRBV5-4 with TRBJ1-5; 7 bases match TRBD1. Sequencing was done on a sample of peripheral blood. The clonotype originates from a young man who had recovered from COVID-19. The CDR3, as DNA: TGTGCCAGCAGCTTACAGGGGAGCAATCAGCCCCAGCATTTT. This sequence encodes CASSLQGSNQPQHF.